These 9 T cell receptor beta chains were all obtained from the same sample, sequenced in a study of T cell changes during pregnancy in multiple sclerosis. The table came from immunoSEQ multiplex PCR; TCRdb's copy has only in-frame clones and leaves some out. The sample lists about 93,000 clones, less than 95% seen once, with approximately 0.99% in the top ten. The input for sequencing was peripheral blood, taken before pregnancy. These TCRs come from a female donor with multiple sclerosis, enrolled in a pregnancy study.

The table lists this clone with a few counts. The CDR3 nucleotides are TGTGCCAGCAGTCGACAGGGGAACGGCTACACCTTC. It codes for CASSRQGNGYTF. J is TRBJ1-2 and V is TRBV6-5, with TRBD1 matching 8 bases. The CDR3 covers 12 residues. From germline, CDR1 is MNHEY and CDR2 SVGAGI. V shed 5 bases and J 8 bases; nucleotides not matched to a gene: 4.

This clone has only a few counts. The V and J genes are TRBV5-4 and TRBJ2-7; 9 bases are a match to TRBD2. The ends lost 6 bases at V and 6 bases at J; junction bases unmatched: 10. Germline V lookup: CDR1 SGHNT, CDR2 YYREEE (reference sequence). CDR3 length equals 14 residues. CDR3 DNA: TGTGCCAGCATTAGGGCTAGCGGGATTTTCGAGCAGTACTTC. Residues: CASIRASGIFEQYF.

The chain employs TRBV5-1 and TRBJ2-7, with 7 positions matching TRBD1. Germline V lookup: CDR1 SGHRS, CDR2 YFSETQ. V lost 5 bases, J lost 6 bases, and 11 bases stayed unmatched. The CDR3 consists of 14 residues. The CDR3 DNA sequence: TGCGCCAGCAGACACCGAGGGGGCTGGGGCGAGCAGTACTTC. Its translation is CASRHRGGWGEQYF.

The CDR3 bases are TGTGCCAGCAGTGGCAGGGCCTCCTACGAGCAGTACTTC. Protein sequence: CASSGRASYEQYF. The chain joins TRBV2 to TRBJ2-7, with D possibly being TRBD1 (5 bases). The ends were cut back, 4 bases at V and 0 bases at J, with 7 bases in the middle. This CDR3 region has 13 residues. Germline CDR1 is SNHLY and CDR2 is FYNNEI.

The DNA of the CDR3 is TGTGCCAGCAGCTTACGACTTACCTCCTACGAGCAGTACTTC. It specifies CASSLRLTSYEQYF. The chain joins TRBV7-2 to TRBJ2-7, with D unclear. V was shortened by 2 bases and J by 0 bases, with 8 bases between the two germline ends. Germline V lookup: CDR1 SGHTA, CDR2 FQGNSA. CDR3 size: 14 residues.

The table lists this clone with a few counts. This chain links TRBV7-2 with TRBJ1-2; D gene uncertain. The CDR3 is 15 residues long. Trimming cost V 5 bases and J 4 bases, with 17 bases left between them. Germline V gene lookup returns CDR1 SGHTA and CDR2 FQGNSA. The CDR3 spells CASSGVRGPVYGYTF. The CDR3 region has the DNA TGTGCCAGCAGCGGGGTACGGGGTCCGGTCTATGGCTACACCTTC.

The V call is TRBV4-1, the J call TRBJ2-1; D is perhaps TRBD2 (7 bases). The CDR3 runs to 18 residues. The V end lost 4 bases, the J end lost 0 bases, and 19 bases lay between the germline ends. Germline CDR1 MGHRA, CDR2 YSYEKL. The CDR3 loop reads CASSPLGRGGFSYNEQFF. CDR3 DNA: TGCGCCAGCAGCCCCCTTGGGAGGGGGGGTTTCTCCTACAATGAGCAGTTCTTC.

This chain uses TRBV28 with TRBJ2-7, with TRBD2 matching over 13 bases. V lost 3 bases to trimming and J lost 4 bases; unmatched junction nucleotides: 6. The CDR3 sequence is 16 residues long. CDR1 is MDHEN, CDR2 SYDVKM, per germline. This CDR3 reads CASSFPGLAGQYEQYF. For the CDR3, the DNA is TGTGCCAGCAGTTTCCCGGGACTAGCGGGACAATACGAGCAGTACTTC.

This clone was seen ten or more times. J is TRBJ2-7 and V is TRBV7-9; 7 nucleotides line up with TRBD1. Germline V gene lookup returns CDR1 SEHNR and CDR2 FQNEAQ (reference sequence). The CDR3 runs to 13 residues. Unmatched junction bases numbered 4, after V lost 8 bases and J lost 0 bases. CDR3 DNA sequence: TGTGCCAGCCGGGACAGCGGCTCCTACGAGCAGTACTTC. Translating it yields CASRDSGSYEQYF.